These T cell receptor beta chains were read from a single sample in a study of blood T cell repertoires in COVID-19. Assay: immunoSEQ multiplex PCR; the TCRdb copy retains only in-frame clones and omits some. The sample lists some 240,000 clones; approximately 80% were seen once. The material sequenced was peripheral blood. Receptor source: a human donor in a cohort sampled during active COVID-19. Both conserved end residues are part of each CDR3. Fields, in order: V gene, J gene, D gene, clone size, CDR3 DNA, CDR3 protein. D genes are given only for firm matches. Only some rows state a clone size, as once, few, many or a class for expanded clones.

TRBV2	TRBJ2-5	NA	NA	TGTGCCAGCTCATCCATGGCACACGAGGGAGAGACCCAGTACTTC	CASSSMAHEGETQYF
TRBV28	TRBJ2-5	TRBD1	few	TGTGCCAGCAGTTTACCGACAGGGCCTGGAGAGACCCAGTACTTC	CASSLPTGPGETQYF
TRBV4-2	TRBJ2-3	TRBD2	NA	TGTGCCAGCAGCCTTCGACTAGCGGCGAGGACAGATACGCAGTATTTT	CASSLRLAARTDTQYF
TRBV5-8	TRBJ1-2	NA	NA	TGTGCCAGCAGCTTGGGAAGAGGGTGGAACTATGGCTACACCTTC	CASSLGRGWNYGYTF
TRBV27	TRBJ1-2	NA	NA	TGTGCCAGCAGTTTATCGGCCAACTATGGCTACACCTTC	CASSLSANYGYTF
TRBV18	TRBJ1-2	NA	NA	TGTGCCAGCTCACCCCAGGAGGGGAGATATGGCTACACCTTC	CASSPQEGRYGYTF
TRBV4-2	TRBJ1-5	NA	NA	TGTGCCAGCAGCCAAGATCAGGGGAGGGTCAATCAGCCCCAGCATTTT	CASSQDQGRVNQPQHF
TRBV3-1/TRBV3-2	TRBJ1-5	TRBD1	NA	TGTGCCAGCAGCCAAGATGGGACAGATCAGCCCCAGCATTTT	CASSQDGTDQPQHF
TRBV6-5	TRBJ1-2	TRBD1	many	TGTGCCAGCAGGACAGGGAGGAACTATGGCTACACCTTC	CASRTGRNYGYTF
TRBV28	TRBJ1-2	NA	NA	TGTGCCAGCAGGGTCCTGGGCAGGGATTATGGCTACACCTTC	CASRVLGRDYGYTF
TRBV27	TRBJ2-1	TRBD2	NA	TGTGCCAGCAGTCCGGGACTAGCGGGAGACGGGCGGTTCTTC	CASSPGLAGDGRFF
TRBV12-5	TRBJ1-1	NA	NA	TGTGCTAGTGCTGGGGCCGTCCGGAACACTGAAGCTTTCTTT	CASAGAVRNTEAFF
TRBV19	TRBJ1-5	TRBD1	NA	TGTGCCAGTAGTATGGACAGGCGCACCAATCAGCCCCAGCATTTT	CASSMDRRTNQPQHF
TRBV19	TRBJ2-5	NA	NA	TGTGCCAGTAGTATAGCGGGACATGTCGAGACCCAGTACTTC	CASSIAGHVETQYF
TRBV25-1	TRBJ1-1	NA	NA	TGTGCCAGCAGTGAGTCCACCTCAGGAGCTTTCTTT	CASSESTSGAFF
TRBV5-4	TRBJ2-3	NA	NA	TGTGCCAGCAGCTTCGGGCGGGGTAAACATCTAGGGCAGTATTTT	CASSFGRGKHLGQYF
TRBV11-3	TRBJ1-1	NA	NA	TGTGCCAGCAGCTTTTATCCGGGAACTGAAGCTTTCTTT	CASSFYPGTEAFF
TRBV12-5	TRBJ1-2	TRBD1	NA	TGTGCTAGTGGTTTGGACGGGACAGTCTATGGCTACACCTTC	CASGLDGTVYGYTF
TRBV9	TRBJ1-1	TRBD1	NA	TGTGCCAGCAGCACTTGGACAGGGGGAGCTTTCTTT	CASSTWTGGAFF
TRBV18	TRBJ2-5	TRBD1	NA	TGTGCCAGCTCCCAAGGGACAGGGGCCCAAGAGACCCAGTACTTC	CASSQGTGAQETQYF
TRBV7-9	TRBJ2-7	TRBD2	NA	TGTGCCAGCCGATTGGCCAGCGGGGGGTTCTACGAGCAGTACTTC	CASRLASGGFYEQYF
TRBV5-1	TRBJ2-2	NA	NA	TGCGCCAGCATACAGGGTTCGAACACCGGGGAGCTGTTTTTT	CASIQGSNTGELFF
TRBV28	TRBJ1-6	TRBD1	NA	TGTGCCAGCAGTCAAACTGGACAGGGCTCACCCCTCCACTTT	CASSQTGQGSPLHF
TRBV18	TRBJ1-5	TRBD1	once	TGTGCCAGCTCGCGACAGGGGGCTTCCAATCAGCCCCAGCATTTT	CASSRQGASNQPQHF
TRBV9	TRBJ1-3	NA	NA	TGTGCCAGCAGCGTATCGGGGGCTGGAAACACCATATATTTT	CASSVSGAGNTIYF
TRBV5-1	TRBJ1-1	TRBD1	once	TGCGCCAGCAGGACCACAGGGGGCACTGAAGCTTTCTTT	CASRTTGGTEAFF
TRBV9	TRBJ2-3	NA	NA	TGTGCCAGCAGCCCTCAAGGGGCGGCAGATACGCAGTATTTT	CASSPQGAADTQYF
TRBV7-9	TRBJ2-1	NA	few	TGTGCCAGCAGCTCCGCTCAGGCGAGCTCCTACAATGAGCAGTTCTTC	CASSSAQASSYNEQFF
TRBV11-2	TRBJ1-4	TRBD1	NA	TGTGCCAGCAGCTTCGGGACAGGGGACGAAAAACTGTTTTTT	CASSFGTGDEKLFF
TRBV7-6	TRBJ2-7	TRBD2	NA	TGTGCCAGCAGCTTAGGTCCTGGTAGCGGGAGTTTCTCCTACGAGCAGTACTTC	CASSLGPGSGSFSYEQYF
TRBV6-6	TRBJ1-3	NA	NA	TGTGCCAGCATCCAGGAGGGAGGCCCTGGAAACACCATATATTTT	CASIQEGGPGNTIYF
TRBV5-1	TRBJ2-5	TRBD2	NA	TGCGCCAGCAGCTCTTCTAGCGGGGGGCGCCAAGAGACCCAGTACTTC	CASSSSSGGRQETQYF
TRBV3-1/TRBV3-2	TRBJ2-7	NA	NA	TGTGCCAGCAGCCAAACCAGGTCCTACGAGCAGTACTTC	CASSQTRSYEQYF
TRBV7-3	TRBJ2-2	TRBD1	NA	TGTGCCAGCAGCTTAACACAGGGGCCAAACACCGGGGAGCTGTTTTTT	CASSLTQGPNTGELFF
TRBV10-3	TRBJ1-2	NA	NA	TGTGCCACCAAGGGAGGGTTGTATGGCTACACCTTC	CATKGGLYGYTF
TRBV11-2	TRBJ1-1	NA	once	TGTGCCAGCAGCTTTATGGGGGGAATGAACACTGAAGCTTTCTTT	CASSFMGGMNTEAFF
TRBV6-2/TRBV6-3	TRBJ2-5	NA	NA	TGTGCCAGCAGTTACCCCTATAATGCCCAGTACTTC	CASSYPYNAQYF
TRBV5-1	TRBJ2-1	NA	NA	TGCGCCAGCAGCTTTGGACAGTTCGGAGAGCAGTTCTTC	CASSFGQFGEQFF
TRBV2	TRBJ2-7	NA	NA	TGTGCCAGCAGTGGGGACTCCGTCGAGCAGTACTTC	CASSGDSVEQYF
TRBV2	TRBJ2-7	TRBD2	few	TGTGCCAGCAGTGCAGCGGGGCACTACGAGCAGTACTTC	CASSAAGHYEQYF
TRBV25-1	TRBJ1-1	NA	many	TGTGCCAGCCTCCCTCCTGGAGTGGACACTGAAGCTTTCTTT	CASLPPGVDTEAFF
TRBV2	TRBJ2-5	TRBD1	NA	TGTGCCAGCAGTACGACAGGGGCCCAAGAGACCCAGTACTTC	CASSTTGAQETQYF
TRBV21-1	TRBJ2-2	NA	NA	TGTGCCAGCAGCTGCCGGGACACCTACACCGGGGAGCTGTTTTTT	CASSCRDTYTGELFF
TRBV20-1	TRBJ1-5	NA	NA	TGCAGTGCGGGCCAGCCCCAGCATTTT	CSAGQPQHF